This TCR beta chain was identified during a study of CD4+ T cells in melanoma (dated by TCRdb to between 2021 and 2024). Study-wide context: The study investigated neoantigen-specific CD4+ T cells in human melanoma.

The paper's findings and limits, for the study overall: Neoantigen-specific CD4+ T cells in melanoma were reported to show diverse differentiation states. Neoantigen-specific CD4+ T cells were reported to be correlated with the function of CD8+ T cells, macrophages and B cells.

About this clone: The specificity of this receptor is unknown. No much larger clone is present one base from it, and per-base qualities are unavailable.

The germline V gene (reference sequence) specifies GTSNPN as CDR1 and SVGIG as CDR2. V was cut back by 4 bases and J by 3 bases, leaving a gap of 22 bases between them. From the cysteine through the phenylalanine, the CDR3 covers 16 amino acids. The retained sequence is limited to the CDR3, 48 bases, with the frame set at the first base. Library generation was performed with the immunoSEQ multiplex PCR assay. TCRdb carries this immuneACCESS record with in-frame sequences only. Its versions omit some clonotypes, under half of them owing to an unresolved V gene in the studies checked, with the rest unexplained. This sample lists approximately 47,000 clones; roughly 89% were detected once. The top ten constitute roughly 10% of the sample. The donors were melanoma patients.

The chain links TRBV30 with TRBJ2-7; TRBD1 is a weak D gene call, 7 bases matching. The sequenced sample consisted of peripheral blood. The receptor was isolated from a human donor with melanoma. Read as DNA, the sequence is TGTGCCTGGAAACTCTCTGCTGGCAGGGGGGACTACGAGCAGTACTTC. The resulting protein is CAWKLSAGRGDYEQYF.